This paragraph covers one T cell receptor beta chain sequence. CDR3 length: 14 amino acids. Germline-derived CDR1 and CDR2 are SNHLY and FYNNEI. Trimming removed 7 bases from V and 1 base from J; junction bases left unmatched: 4. This entry belongs to a study of cytomegalovirus exposure and HLA in healthy donors. The data were produced by immunoSEQ multiplex PCR, yet TCRdb's version contains in-frame clones alone and is incomplete. The data contain 150,000 to 200,000 clones, approximately 78% of them singletons. This TCR was sampled from a woman aged 25 to 39 in good health and CMV-seronegative. Sequenced sample: PBMCs. The V and J genes are TRBV2 and TRBJ2-1; 7 bases are a match to TRBD1. The CDR3 protein is CASTQDRSYNEQFF. CDR3 sequence (DNA): TGTGCCAGCACCCAGGACAGGTCCTACAATGAGCAGTTCTTC.